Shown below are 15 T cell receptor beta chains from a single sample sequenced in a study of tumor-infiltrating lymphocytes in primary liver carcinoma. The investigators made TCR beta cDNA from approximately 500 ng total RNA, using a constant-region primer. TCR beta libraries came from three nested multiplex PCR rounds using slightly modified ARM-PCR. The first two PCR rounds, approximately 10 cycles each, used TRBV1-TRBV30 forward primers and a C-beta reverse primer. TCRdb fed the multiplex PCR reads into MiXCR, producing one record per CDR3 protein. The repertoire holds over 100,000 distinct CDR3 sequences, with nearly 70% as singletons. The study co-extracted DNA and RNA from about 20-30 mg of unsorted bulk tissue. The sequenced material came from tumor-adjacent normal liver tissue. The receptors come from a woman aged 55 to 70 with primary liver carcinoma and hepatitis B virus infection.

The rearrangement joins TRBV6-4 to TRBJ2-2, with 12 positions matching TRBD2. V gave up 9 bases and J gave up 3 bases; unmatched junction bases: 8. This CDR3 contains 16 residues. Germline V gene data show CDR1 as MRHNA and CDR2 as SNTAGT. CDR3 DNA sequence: TGTGCCAGGAGTCGCCTAGCGGGAGGGGACACCGGGGAGCTGTTTTTT. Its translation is CARSRLAGGDTGELFF.

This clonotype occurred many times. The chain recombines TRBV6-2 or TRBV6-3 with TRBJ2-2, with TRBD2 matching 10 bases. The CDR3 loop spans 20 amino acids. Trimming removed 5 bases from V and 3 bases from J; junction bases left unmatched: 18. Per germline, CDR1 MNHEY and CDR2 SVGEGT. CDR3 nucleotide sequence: TGTGCCAGCAGTAGTACCCCTAGCGGGAGCCTGTATGGGGACACCGGGGAGCTGTTTTTT. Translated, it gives CASSSTPSGSLYGDTGELFF.

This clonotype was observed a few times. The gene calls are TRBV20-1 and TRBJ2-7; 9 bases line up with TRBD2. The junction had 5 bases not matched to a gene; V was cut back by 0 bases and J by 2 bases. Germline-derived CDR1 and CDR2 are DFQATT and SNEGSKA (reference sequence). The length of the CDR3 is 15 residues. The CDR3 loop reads CSARESGTSPYEQYF. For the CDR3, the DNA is TGCAGTGCTAGAGAGTCCGGGACTAGCCCCTACGAGCAGTACTTC.

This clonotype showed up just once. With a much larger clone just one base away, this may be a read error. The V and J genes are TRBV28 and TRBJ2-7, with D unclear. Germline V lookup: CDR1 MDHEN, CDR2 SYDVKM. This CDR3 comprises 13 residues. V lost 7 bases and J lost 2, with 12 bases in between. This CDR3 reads CASTSSTTYEQYF. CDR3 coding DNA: TGTGCCAGCACCTCGAGCACAACCTACGAGCAGTACTTC.

The CDR3 protein is CASAKRSWDTQYF. Written as DNA, the CDR3 is TGTGCCAGCGCTAAGAGGAGTTGGGATACGCAGTATTTT. The chain carries TRBV7-9 and TRBJ2-3; D gene unclear. CDR1 is SEHNR, CDR2 FQNEAQ, per germline (reference sequence). The CDR3 totals 13 residues. Between the trimmed V and J ends, which lost 8 bases and 6 bases, there was a span of 15 bases.

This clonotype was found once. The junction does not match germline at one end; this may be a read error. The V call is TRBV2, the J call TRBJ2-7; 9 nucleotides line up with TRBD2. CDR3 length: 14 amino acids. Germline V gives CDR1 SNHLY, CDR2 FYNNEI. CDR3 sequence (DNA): TGTGCCAACAGTCGTGCGGGAGGGATCTACGAGCAGTACTTC. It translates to CANSRAGGIYEQYF.

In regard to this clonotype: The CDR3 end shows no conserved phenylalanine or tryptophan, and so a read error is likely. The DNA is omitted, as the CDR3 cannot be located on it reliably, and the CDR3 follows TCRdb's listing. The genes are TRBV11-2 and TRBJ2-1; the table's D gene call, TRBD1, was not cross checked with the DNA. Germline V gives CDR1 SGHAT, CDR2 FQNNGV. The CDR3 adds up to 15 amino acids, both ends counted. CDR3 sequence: CASSHQAGRGGELFS.

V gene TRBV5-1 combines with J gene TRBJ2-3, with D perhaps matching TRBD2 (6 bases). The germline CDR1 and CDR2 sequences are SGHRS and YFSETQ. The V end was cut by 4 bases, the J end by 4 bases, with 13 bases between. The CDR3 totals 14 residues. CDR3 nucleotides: TGCGCCAGCAGCCTGGGCGGGAACGCAGATACGCAGTATTTT. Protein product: CASSLGGNADTQYF.

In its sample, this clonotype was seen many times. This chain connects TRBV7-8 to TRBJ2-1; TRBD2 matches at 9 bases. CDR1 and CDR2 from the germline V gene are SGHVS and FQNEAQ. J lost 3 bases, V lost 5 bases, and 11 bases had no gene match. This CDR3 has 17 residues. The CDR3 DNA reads TGTGCCAGCAGCGGAGTAGGCGGGAGGGCGAGCTACAATGAGCAGTTCTTC. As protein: CASSGVGGRASYNEQFF.

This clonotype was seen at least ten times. CDR3 region: CASSYRDYEQYF. The DNA of the CDR3 is TGTGCCAGCAGTTACAGGGACTACGAGCAGTACTTC. The V gene is TRBV6-6, the J gene TRBJ2-7; no clear D. The V end lost 2 bases, the J end lost 3 bases, and 5 bases lay between the germline ends. CDR1 is MNHNY and CDR2 is SVGAGI in the germline V gene (reference sequence). This CDR3 has 12 residues.

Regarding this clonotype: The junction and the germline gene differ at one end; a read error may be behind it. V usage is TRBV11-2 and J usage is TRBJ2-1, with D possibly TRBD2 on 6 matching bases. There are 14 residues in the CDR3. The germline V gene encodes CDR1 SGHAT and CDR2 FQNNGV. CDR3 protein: CTSSPGPDYNEQFF. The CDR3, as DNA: TGTACCAGCAGCCCAGGTCCGGACTACAACGAGCAGTTTTTC. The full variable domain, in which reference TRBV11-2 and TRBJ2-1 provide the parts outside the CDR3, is EAGVAQSPRYKIIEKRQSVAFWCNPISGHATLYWYQQILGQGPKLLIQFQNNGVVDDSQLPKDRFSAERLKGVDSTLKIQPAKLEDSAVYLCTSSPGPDYNEQFFGPGTRLTVL.

CDR3 in amino acids: CSASVLAGRVGEKQYF. CDR3 in DNA: TGCAGTGCTAGTGTGTTAGCAGGGCGTGTGGGGGAAAAGCAGTACTTC. This sequence joins TRBV20-1 and TRBJ2-7; D might be TRBD1 or TRBD2, each matching 5 bases. The CDR3 runs to 16 residues. V shed 3 bases and J shed 8 bases, with 26 bases lying between them. Looked up from germline, CDR1 is DFQATT and CDR2 is SNEGSKA (reference sequence).

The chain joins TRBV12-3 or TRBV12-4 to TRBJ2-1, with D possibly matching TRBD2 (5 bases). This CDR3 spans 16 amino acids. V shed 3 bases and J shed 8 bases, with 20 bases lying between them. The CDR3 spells CASSFREGVNYDEQFF. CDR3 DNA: TGTGCCAGCAGTTTCCGGGAAGGTGTAAATTACGATGAGCAGTTCTTC.

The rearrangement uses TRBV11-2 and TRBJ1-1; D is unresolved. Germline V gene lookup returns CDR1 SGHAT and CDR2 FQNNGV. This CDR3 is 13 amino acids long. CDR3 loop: CESSLVRYAEAFF. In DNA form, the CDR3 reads TGTGAAAGTAGCTTAGTGCGGTACGCTGAAGCTTTCTTT.

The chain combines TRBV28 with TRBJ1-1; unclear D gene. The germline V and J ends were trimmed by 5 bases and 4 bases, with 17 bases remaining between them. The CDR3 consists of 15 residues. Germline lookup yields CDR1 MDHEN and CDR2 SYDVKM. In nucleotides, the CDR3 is TGTGCCAGCAGTCGCCCCCGGGGAGTGGGCACTGAAGCTTTCTTT. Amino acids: CASSRPRGVGTEAFF.